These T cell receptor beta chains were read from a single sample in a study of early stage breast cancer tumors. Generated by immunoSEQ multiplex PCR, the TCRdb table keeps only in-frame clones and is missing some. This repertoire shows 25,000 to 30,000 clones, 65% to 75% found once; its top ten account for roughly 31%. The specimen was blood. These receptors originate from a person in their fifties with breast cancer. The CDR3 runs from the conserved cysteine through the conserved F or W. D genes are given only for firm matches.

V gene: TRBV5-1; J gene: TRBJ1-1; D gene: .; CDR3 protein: CASSLGYTEAFF; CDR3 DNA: TGCGCCAGCAGCTTGGGGTACACTGAAGCTTTCTTT
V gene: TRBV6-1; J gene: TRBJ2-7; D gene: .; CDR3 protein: CASKQGPANYEQYF; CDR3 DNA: TGTGCCAGCAAGCAGGGACCGGCCAATTACGAGCAGTACTTC
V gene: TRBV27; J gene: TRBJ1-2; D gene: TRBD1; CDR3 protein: CASGKTGGIVGYTF; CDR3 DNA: TGTGCCAGCGGTAAAACAGGGGGAATTGTTGGCTACACCTTC
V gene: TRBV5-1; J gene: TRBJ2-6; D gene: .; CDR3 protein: CASSLALGLGANVLTF; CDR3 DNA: TGCGCCAGCAGCTTGGCCTTAGGGCTCGGGGCCAACGTCCTGACTTTC
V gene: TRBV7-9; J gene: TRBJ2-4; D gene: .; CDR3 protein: CASSFEGEWNIQYF; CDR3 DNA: TGTGCCAGCAGCTTCGAGGGAGAGTGGAACATTCAGTACTTC
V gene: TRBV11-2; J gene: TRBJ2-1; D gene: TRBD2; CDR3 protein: CASSPLFGAGLYNEQFF; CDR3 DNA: TGTGCCAGCAGCCCACTATTTGGAGCGGGACTTTACAATGAGCAGTTCTTC
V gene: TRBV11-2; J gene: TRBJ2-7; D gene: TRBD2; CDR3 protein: CASSFTSGRAALEQYF; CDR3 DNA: TGTGCCAGCAGCTTTACTAGCGGGAGGGCCGCGCTTGAGCAGTACTTC
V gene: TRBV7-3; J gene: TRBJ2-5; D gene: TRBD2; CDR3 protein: CASSFLSGKQETQYF; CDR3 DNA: TGTGCCAGCAGCTTCCTTAGCGGGAAGCAAGAGACCCAGTACTTC
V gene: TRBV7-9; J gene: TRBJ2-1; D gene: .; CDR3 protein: CASSLEDERVPSYNEQFF; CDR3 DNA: TGTGCCAGCAGCTTGGAAGATGAGCGGGTTCCATCCTACAATGAGCAGTTCTTC
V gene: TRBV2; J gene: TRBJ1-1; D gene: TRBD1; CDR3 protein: CASSSDRVAFF; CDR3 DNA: TGTGCCAGCAGTTCCGACAGGGTAGCTTTCTTT
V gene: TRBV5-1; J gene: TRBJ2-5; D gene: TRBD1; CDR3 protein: CASSLTGGETQYF; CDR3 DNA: TGCGCCAGCAGCCTGACAGGGGGCGAGACCCAGTACTTC
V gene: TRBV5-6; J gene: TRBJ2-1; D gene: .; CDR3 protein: CASSLQGYEQFF; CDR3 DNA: TGTGCCAGCAGCTTGCAGGGGTATGAGCAGTTCTTC
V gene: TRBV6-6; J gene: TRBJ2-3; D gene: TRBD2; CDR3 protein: CASGSAGGGTTDTQYF; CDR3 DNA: TGTGCCAGCGGCTCAGCGGGCGGGGGTACCACAGATACGCAGTATTTT